These T cell receptor beta chains were read from a single sample in a study of memory CD4+ T cells and cytomegalovirus serostatus. TCRdb keeps only in-frame clones here, not all; method: immunoSEQ multiplex PCR. The profile shows 45,000 to 55,000 clones, around 81% of them singletons. Input material: memory CD4+ T cells from blood. These receptors were obtained from an adult in good health and CMV-seronegative. Both conserved end residues are part of each CDR3. D genes are given only for firm matches. Clone size is not always given. Where it is, it says once, few, many or a class for expanded clones.

v_call	clone_size	j_call	d_call	cdr3_nt	cdr3_aa
TRBV27	NA	TRBJ2-7	NA	TGTGCCAGCAGTTTATCGAACCTAGCTAGGGGCGAGCAGTACTTC	CASSLSNLARGEQYF
TRBV5-1	NA	TRBJ2-7	TRBD2	TGCGCCAGCAGCTTGGCCGGGGCGCGGACTAGCGGGAGTGTTCAGTACTTC	CASSLAGARTSGSVQYF
TRBV7-3	few	TRBJ2-1	NA	TGTGCCAGCAGCTTCGACAGTAACAATGAGCAGTTCTTC	CASSFDSNNEQFF
TRBV7-6	few	TRBJ1-1	TRBD1	TGTGCCAGCAGCTCCCGGACAGGGGGCGCTGAAGCTTTCTTT	CASSSRTGGAEAFF
TRBV30	NA	TRBJ1-1	NA	TGTGCCTGGAGTTCCTCAGGGTACACTGAAGCTTTCTTT	CAWSSSGYTEAFF
TRBV7-6	NA	TRBJ1-2	TRBD1	TGTGCCAGCAGCTCAACGACAGGGGCAGGTTCTGGCTACACCTTC	CASSSTTGAGSGYTF
TRBV18	NA	TRBJ1-3	NA	TGTGCCAGCTCACCAATCGGGCCCTCTGGAAACACCATATATTTT	CASSPIGPSGNTIYF
TRBV10-2	NA	TRBJ1-1	NA	TGCGCCAGCATCGGACGGATGGGAACTGAAGCTTTCTTT	CASIGRMGTEAFF
TRBV28	NA	TRBJ1-1	NA	TGTGCCAGCAGTTCCCCCGGGACCGCCATGAACACTGAAGCTTTCTTT	CASSSPGTAMNTEAFF
TRBV28	once	TRBJ1-3	NA	TGTGCCAGCAGTTTACAGAACCCCTCTGGAAACACCATATATTTT	CASSLQNPSGNTIYF
TRBV11-3	once	TRBJ1-2	TRBD1	TGTGCCAGCAGCTTCGAACAGGGGGTTTATGGCTACACCTTC	CASSFEQGVYGYTF
TRBV18	NA	TRBJ2-3	NA	TGTGCCAGCTCACCTGGGGGGGCTTGGGGCACAGATACGCAGTATTTT	CASSPGGAWGTDTQYF
TRBV20-1	NA	TRBJ2-5	NA	TGCAGTGCTCCGGAGACCCAGTACTTC	CSAPETQYF